This entry lists 30 T cell receptor beta chains sequenced from one sample in a study of beta chain features in type 1 diabetes. Expressed TCRB transcripts were sequenced after all isolated RNA was converted to cDNA. The repertoire was sequenced with immunoSEQ multiplex PCR; TCRdb's copy has only in-frame clones and lacks some. Altogether 900,000 or so clones are present, roughly 15% being singletons, with the ten largest covering 0.023%. Material: naive CD4+ T cells from blood. The receptors here all came from a woman between 18 and 30 years old in good health.

The chain carries TRBV11-2 and TRBJ1-4; a possible D gene is TRBD1 (5 bases). There are 16 residues in the CDR3. Between the trimmed V and J ends, which lost 5 bases and 7 bases, there was a span of 20 bases. The germline gives CDR1 SGHAT, CDR2 FQNNGV. In nucleotides, the CDR3 is TGTGCCAGCAGCCCGGGGACCGGGATCGTTCTTGAAAAACTGTTTTTT. It encodes CASSPGTGIVLEKLFF.

CDR3 amino acids: CASSRGTGYTRETQYF. CDR3 sequence (DNA): TGCGCCAGCAGCAGGGGGACAGGGTACACTCGAGAGACCCAGTACTTC. The J gene is TRBJ2-5, the V gene TRBV5-1; TRBD1 matches at 9 bases. This CDR3 region has 16 residues. V gave up 4 bases and J gave up 4 bases; unmatched junction bases: 11. Germline CDR1 SGHRS, CDR2 YFSETQ. Together with reference TRBV5-1 and TRBJ2-5, the CDR3 gives the full variable domain: KAGVTQTPRYLIKTRGQQVTLSCSPISGHRSVSWYQQTPGQGLQFLFEYFSETQRNKGNFPGRFSGRQFSNSRSEMNVSTLELGDSALYLCASSRGTGYTRETQYFGPGTRLLVL.

The chain combines TRBV21-1 with TRBJ2-1. TRBV21-1 is a known pseudogene. The CDR3 extends over 15 amino acids. CDR3 nucleotide sequence: TGTGCCAGCAGCAAAGGGGAATTCCCCTACAATGAGCAGTTCTTC. It codes for CASSKGEFPYNEQFF.

This clone was seen a handful of times. V and J are TRBV5-1 and TRBJ2-5; D perhaps matches TRBD1 (5 bases). The CDR3 is made up of 15 amino acids. Between the trimmed V and J ends, which lost 1 base and 3 bases, there was a span of 13 bases. Per the germline V gene, CDR1 is SGHRS and CDR2 is YFSETQ. CDR3 sequence reads: CASSLRPFREETQYF. The CDR3 coding sequence is TGCGCCAGCAGCTTGAGGCCGTTCAGGGAAGAGACCCAGTACTTC.

This clone occurred a few times. This rearrangement joins TRBV7-8 to TRBJ2-6; either TRBD1 or TRBD2 may supply D (5 bases each). The CDR3 totals 18 residues. Germline V gene lookup returns CDR1 SGHVS and CDR2 FQNEAQ. Trimming took 3 bases from V and 0 from J, leaving 15 bases between them. CDR3 in amino acids: CASSFGPGTISGANVLTF. CDR3 DNA sequence: TGTGCCAGCAGCTTTGGACCCGGGACGATCTCTGGGGCCAACGTCCTGACTTTC.

Only a few counts were recorded for this clone. This rearrangement joins TRBV5-1 to TRBJ2-3; weak D call: TRBD2 (5 bases). V was trimmed by 5 bases and J by 3 bases, leaving 13 bases between them. The CDR3 totals 14 residues. Germline lookup yields CDR1 SGHRS and CDR2 YFSETQ. CDR3 sequence (DNA): TGCGCCAGCAGATTAGGTGGGAGTACAGATACGCAGTATTTT. Its translation: CASRLGGSTDTQYF.

This clone was counted a few times. The V and J genes are TRBV2 and TRBJ2-7; D unclear. V dropped 5 bases and J dropped 1 base, with 3 bases sitting between them. Germline-derived CDR1 and CDR2 are SNHLY and FYNNEI. This CDR3 is 11 amino acids long. CDR3 protein: CASSKSYEQYF. DNA of the CDR3: TGTGCCAGCAGTAAATCCTACGAGCAGTACTTC. Drawing the rest from reference TRBV2 and TRBJ2-7, the complete variable domain is EPEVTQTPSHQVTQMGQEVILRCVPISNHLYFYWYRQILGQKVEFLVSFYNNEISEKSEIFDDQFSVERPDGSNFTLKIRSTKLEDSAMYFCASSKSYEQYFGPGTRLTVT.

CDR3 sequence: CASSSGQDYEQYF. The CDR3 DNA follows: TGTGCCAGTAGTTCGGGACAGGACTACGAGCAGTACTTC. The V and J genes are TRBV19 and TRBJ2-7, with TRBD1 identical over 8 bases. V lost 5 bases to trimming and J lost 3 bases; unmatched junction nucleotides: 3. The CDR3 has 13 amino acids. The germline V gene encodes CDR1 LNHDA and CDR2 SQIVND (reference sequence). The complete variable domain, with remaining parts taken from reference TRBV19 and TRBJ2-7, reads DGGITQSPKYLFRKEGQNVTLSCEQNLNHDAMYWYRQDPGQGLRLIYYSQIVNDFQKGDIAEGYSVSREKKESFPLTVTSAQKNPTAFYLCASSSGQDYEQYFGPGTRLTVT.

The chain recombines TRBV20-1 with TRBJ2-1, with D maybe TRBD2 (5 bases). Germline V CDR1 and CDR2: DFQATT, SNEGSKA (reference sequence). Trimming took 6 bases from V and 8 from J, leaving 11 bases between them. The CDR3 runs to 11 residues. This CDR3 is CSATGWDEQFF. DNA for the CDR3: TGCAGTGCCACGGGGTGGGATGAGCAGTTCTTC.

The chain carries TRBV14 and TRBJ2-7; D is uncertain. The CDR3 runs to 15 residues. The ends were cut back, 0 bases at V and 0 bases at J, with 9 bases in the middle. Looked up from germline, CDR1 is SGHDN and CDR2 is FVKESK. CDR3 in amino acids: CASSQDTSYSYEQYF. In nucleotides, the CDR3 is TGTGCCAGCAGCCAAGATACGAGTTACTCCTACGAGCAGTACTTC.

This clone was seen more than once but under ten times. The chain has TRBV7-9 and TRBJ2-3; D remains ambiguous. Germline lookup yields CDR1 SEHNR and CDR2 FQNEAQ (reference sequence). The V and J ends lost 8 bases and 5 bases respectively, with 8 bases between them. This CDR3 comprises 11 residues. The CDR3 protein is CASLEQDTQYF. CDR3 DNA sequence: TGTGCCAGCCTGGAACAAGATACGCAGTATTTT.

This clone was observed a few times. The rearrangement links TRBV10-3 to TRBJ2-3; TRBD2 matches 7 bases. The CDR3 has 14 amino acids. Germline V lookup: CDR1 ENHRY, CDR2 SYGVKD. The V gene end was trimmed by 10 bases and the J gene end by 6 bases; junction bases not matched to a gene: 13. The CDR3 sequence: CATSRREVLDTQYF. The CDR3, as DNA: TGTGCCACCTCTCGCCGGGAGGTCTTGGATACGCAGTATTTT.

This clone was observed a few times. The V call is TRBV10-3, the J call TRBJ2-1; 8 nucleotides align to TRBD1. This CDR3 has 14 residues. The J segment lost 6 bases and the V segment lost 6 bases, leaving 7 bases of the junction unmatched. Looked up from germline, CDR1 is ENHRY and CDR2 is SYGVKD. CDR3 sequence (DNA): TGTGCCATCAGAAGACAGGGGAGCTCCAATGAGCAGTTCTTC. It specifies CAIRRQGSSNEQFF.

This clone was observed a few times. V and J are TRBV28 and TRBJ1-2, with 8 bases identical to TRBD1. The germline V gene has CDR1 MDHEN and CDR2 SYDVKM. V lost 3 bases and J lost 10; bases outside the gene matches: 10. This CDR3 has 14 amino acids. The CDR3 region has the DNA TGTGCCAGCAGTTTCCCGCCGACAGGGGTGGACTACACCTTC. Its protein product is CASSFPPTGVDYTF.

This clone was detected only a few times. The CDR3 is CASSQGRRPKYLNEQFF. Here the CDR3 DNA reads TGTGCCAGCAGCCAGGGCCGCAGGCCAAAATACCTCAATGAGCAGTTCTTC. The J gene is TRBJ2-1, the V gene TRBV27; TRBD1 might be the D (5 bases). CDR3 size: 17 residues. V was trimmed by 6 bases and J by 6 bases, leaving 24 bases between them. CDR1 and CDR2 from the germline V gene are MNHEY and SMNVEV (reference sequence).

This clone was detected a few times. J is TRBJ2-1 and V is TRBV7-3, with a tentative D call TRBD1 (6 bases). This CDR3 has 14 amino acids. In germline, CDR1 is SGHTA, CDR2 FQGTGA. V gave up 3 bases and J gave up 5 bases, with 11 bases separating them. This CDR3 reads CASSFLGQNNEQFF. Written as DNA, the CDR3 is TGTGCCAGCAGCTTCCTGGGACAAAACAATGAGCAGTTCTTC.

The V call is TRBV29-1, the J call TRBJ2-4; 10 positions match TRBD2. J gave up 7 bases and V 7 bases, and 10 bases lay outside the gene matches. The length of the CDR3 is 14 residues. Germline V gives CDR1 SQVTM, CDR2 ANQGSEA. CDR3 coding DNA: TGCAGCGCCAGAGCGGGAGGGCCGGGGAACATTCAGTACTTC. Protein sequence: CSARAGGPGNIQYF.

This clone was observed a handful of times. The genes are TRBV5-1 and TRBJ1-1; D unresolved. Germline V gene data show CDR1 as SGHRS and CDR2 as YFSETQ. Trimming cost V 7 bases and J 1 base, with 11 bases left between them. The CDR3 loop spans 13 amino acids. The CDR3 DNA is TGCGCCAGCTGTTTGGGTGCGAACACTGAAGCTTTCTTT. Translation: CASCLGANTEAFF.

Concerning this clone itself: This CDR3 is also generated by other DNA sequences in the sample. The rearrangement joins TRBV18 to TRBJ1-5, with D tentatively TRBD1 (5 bases). Per the germline V gene, CDR1 is KGHSH and CDR2 is LQKENI. The V end was cut by 2 bases, the J end by 6 bases, with 14 bases between. CDR3 length: 15 residues. As DNA, the CDR3 is TGTGCCAGCTCACCAGGACAAGGAGGGCTTCAGCCCCAGCATTTT. Translation gives CASSPGQGGLQPQHF.

This clone has a handful of counts. V is TRBV2 and J is TRBJ2-1; TRBD2 matches 10 bases. CDR3 size: 16 residues. CDR1 is SNHLY and CDR2 is FYNNEI in the germline V gene. V shed 6 bases, J shed 0 bases, and the junction held 5 bases outside the gene matches. The CDR3 nucleotides read TGTGCCAGCAGCCAACTAGCGGGAAGCTCCTACAATGAGCAGTTCTTC. Protein sequence: CASSQLAGSSYNEQFF.

This clone was recorded a few times. The J gene is TRBJ2-7, the V gene TRBV11-2; TRBD2 aligns across 7 bases. The CDR3 spans 13 residues. The V gene end was trimmed by 1 base and the J gene end by 6 bases; junction bases not matched to a gene: 3. Germline loops: CDR1 SGHAT, CDR2 FQNNGV. The CDR3 loop is CASSLGGRVEQYF. In DNA, the CDR3 is TGTGCCAGCAGCTTAGGAGGGAGGGTCGAGCAGTACTTC.

A few counts support this clone. The genes are TRBV28 and TRBJ2-5; D unresolved. Germline V lookup: CDR1 MDHEN, CDR2 SYDVKM. The CDR3 loop spans 14 amino acids. Trimming pared 5 bases from V and 7 bases from J, leaving 17 bases between. CDR3 in amino acids: CASSLELTKGTQYF. The DNA for the CDR3 is TGTGCCAGCAGTCTCGAACTGACAAAGGGGACCCAGTACTTC. Combining the CDR3 with reference TRBV28 and TRBJ2-5 gives the whole variable domain DVKVTQSSRYLVKRTGEKVFLECVQDMDHENMFWYRQDPGLGLRLIYFSYDVKMKEKGDIPEGYSVSREKKERFSLILESASTNQTSMYLCASSLELTKGTQYFGPGTRLLVL.

The chain couples TRBV5-1 to TRBJ2-5; 12 bases match TRBD2. Trimming at V came to 3 bases and at J to 5 bases, leaving 11 bases not matched to a gene. Per germline, CDR1 SGHRS and CDR2 YFSETQ. The CDR3 runs 17 residues. The CDR3 coding sequence is TGCGCCAGCAGCTCGCGCCTGACTAGCGGGAGAGGTGAGACCCAGTACTTC. Encoded protein: CASSSRLTSGRGETQYF.

This clone was seen a handful of times. V is TRBV21-1 and J is TRBJ2-3; TRBD2 is the table's D call, not checked against the DNA. TRBV21-1 represents a pseudogene. This CDR3 is built from 16 residues. CDR3 protein: CASSEDTSGSTDTQYF. For the CDR3, the DNA is TGTGCCAGCAGCGAAGACACTAGCGGGAGCACAGATACGCAGTATTTT.

This clone was observed a few times. At one boundary the junction diverges from the germline segment, which might be a read error. V and J are TRBV5-4 and TRBJ2-4, with a tentative D call TRBD2 (6 bases). The germline V gene has CDR1 SGHNT and CDR2 YYREEE (reference sequence). This CDR3 is 16 amino acids long. CDR3 sequence (DNA): TGCGCCAGCAGCCTAAACCGGGAGACCCCCCAGAGCATTCAGTACTTC. It codes for CASSLNRETPQSIQYF.

The rearrangement links TRBV14 to TRBJ1-1; perhaps TRBD1 as D (6 bases). Trimming stripped 0 bases from V and 11 bases from J, with 10 bases between. From germline, CDR1 is SGHDN and CDR2 FVKESK. This CDR3 has 12 amino acids. In nucleotides, the CDR3 is TGTGCCAGCAGCCAAGAATCAGGGGTGGCTTTCTTT. Protein product: CASSQESGVAFF.

In its sample, this clone was seen a few times. The chain uses TRBV11-2 and TRBJ1-2; D is perhaps TRBD1 (6 bases). The V gene lost 5 bases and the J gene lost 3 bases, with 10 bases spanning the gap. Germline-derived CDR1 and CDR2 are SGHAT and FQNNGV. The CDR3 is 13 residues long. CDR3 amino acids: CASSRGQYYGYTF. The CDR3, as DNA: TGTGCCAGCAGCCGTGGACAGTACTATGGCTACACCTTC.

This clone was seen a handful of times. The rearrangement uses TRBV21-1 and TRBJ2-3; the table calls TRBD1, which could not be checked here. TRBV21-1 corresponds to a pseudogene. The CDR3 sequence is 17 residues long. CDR3 sequence (DNA): TGTGCCAGCAGTCTAAGGAGGGACAGGTTGAAATCAGATACGCAGTATTTT. It encodes CASSLRRDRLKSDTQYF.

V usage is TRBV2 and J usage is TRBJ2-1; D is perhaps TRBD1 (6 bases). Germline V gene sequence: CDR1 SNHLY, CDR2 FYNNEI. The CDR3 consists of 14 residues. Deletions cut 7 bases from V and 6 bases from J, with 16 bases between. This CDR3 is CASTQGEQSNEQFF. Here the CDR3 DNA reads TGTGCCAGCACACAGGGAGAACAATCCAATGAGCAGTTCTTC.

The chain links TRBV15 to TRBJ1-2; 8 nucleotides match TRBD1. With V trimmed by 1 base and J by 2 bases, 6 bases remained unmatched. Germline lookup yields CDR1 LNHNV and CDR2 YYDKDF (reference sequence). CDR3 length equals 16 residues. The CDR3 DNA is TGTGCCACCAGCAGAGTTGTTTACAGGGGGAACTATGGCTACACCTTC. Encoded protein: CATSRVVYRGNYGYTF.